A single sample gave rise to the 14 T cell receptor beta chains below, sequenced in a study of blood T cell repertoires in COVID-19. This table comes from immunoSEQ multiplex PCR, and its TCRdb copy is limited to in-frame clones, with some not included. The table shows 200,000 or so clones, with 70% to 90% occurring only once. The sample comprised peripheral blood. These TCRs come from a man aged 50 to 59 with acute or convalescent COVID-19.

The chain combines TRBV7-2 with TRBJ2-5, with D perhaps matching TRBD1 (6 bases). Trimming pared 8 bases from V and 5 bases from J, leaving 15 bases between. The CDR3 sequence is 13 residues long. Per the germline V gene, CDR1 is SGHTA and CDR2 is FQGNSA. The CDR3 region is CASSRQGWETQYF. In DNA, the CDR3 is TGTGCCAGCTCGAGGCAGGGGTGGGAGACCCAGTACTTC.

The table lists this clone with a count of one. The J gene is TRBJ1-6, the V gene TRBV27; perhaps TRBD1 as D (5 bases). The CDR3 consists of 18 residues. CDR1 MNHEY and CDR2 SMNVEV come from the germline V gene (reference sequence). V gave up 2 bases and J gave up 0 bases, with 14 bases separating them. The CDR3 bases are TGTGCCAGCAGTTTAGAATCGGACAACCCCTCCTATAATTCACCCCTCCACTTT. Residues: CASSLESDNPSYNSPLHF.

This rearrangement joins TRBV30 to TRBJ1-3, with D tentatively TRBD1 (6 bases). Trimming shortened V by 2 bases and J by 0 bases, and 17 bases separated the two germline ends. Germline CDR1 is GTSNPN and CDR2 is SVGIG (reference sequence). CDR3 length equals 17 residues. The CDR3 region is CAWSKGHQLNSGNTIYF. DNA of the CDR3: TGTGCCTGGAGTAAGGGACACCAGCTTAACTCTGGAAACACCATATATTTT.

The V call is TRBV12-3 or TRBV12-4, the J call TRBJ2-5; 7 nucleotides align to TRBD1. There are 13 residues in the CDR3. Trimming at V came to 4 bases and at J to 7 bases, leaving 6 bases not matched to a gene. CDR3 sequence: CASSSTGEWTQYF. In nucleotides, the CDR3 is TGTGCCAGCAGTTCCACAGGGGAATGGACCCAGTACTTC.

The V gene is TRBV5-4, the J gene TRBJ2-7, with a possible D match to TRBD1 (6 bases). The germline gives CDR1 SGHNT, CDR2 YYREEE (reference sequence). The length of the CDR3 is 16 residues. Trimming left V 4 bases short and J 6 bases short, with 23 bases between. CDR3 residues: CASSADRSTNTVEQYF. CDR3 sequence (DNA): TGTGCCAGCAGCGCTGACAGGTCTACCAACACCGTCGAGCAGTACTTC.

This chain connects TRBV7-8 to TRBJ1-5, with TRBD1 matching 10 bases. Germline loops: CDR1 SGHVS, CDR2 FQNEAQ. The trim removed 5 bases at V and 1 base at J, leaving 2 bases unmatched. There are 15 residues in the CDR3. The CDR3, as DNA: TGTGCCAGCAGCCGGACAGGGGGAAGCAATCAGCCCCAGCATTTT. This encodes CASSRTGGSNQPQHF.

This clone was detected a few times. The CDR3 coding sequence is TGTGCCAGCAGCGTTGGAGGGTCGCCCTACGAGCAGTACTTC. It translates to CASSVGGSPYEQYF. This chain connects TRBV9 to TRBJ2-7, with D possibly TRBD2 on 6 matching bases. V was cut by 2 bases and J by 2 bases, with 11 bases left in between. The CDR3 has 14 residues. CDR1 and CDR2 from the germline V gene are SGDLS and YYNGEE.

The chain links TRBV3-1 (or the pseudogene TRBV3-2) to TRBJ1-5; D is possibly TRBD1 (6 bases). Germline CDR1 is LGHDT and CDR2 is YNNKEL (reference sequence). Trimming removed 5 bases at V and 1 base at J, with 15 bases between. CDR3 length: 16 residues. The CDR3 sequence is CASSGPGGSSNQPQHF. The CDR3 nucleotides read TGTGCCAGCAGCGGTCCGGGGGGCTCGAGCAATCAGCCCCAGCATTTT.

The chain joins TRBV5-4 to TRBJ2-5, with 11 bases aligning to TRBD2. Trimming cost V 1 base and J 2 bases; bases outside gene matches: 1. The CDR3 runs 15 residues. CDR1 is SGHNT, CDR2 YYREEE, per germline (reference sequence). The CDR3 reads CASSLRLAGQETQYF. The CDR3 DNA is TGTGCCAGCAGCTTGCGACTAGCGGGGCAAGAGACCCAGTACTTC.

The gene calls are TRBV14 and TRBJ1-1; D possibly corresponds to TRBD1 (5 bases). Germline lookup yields CDR1 SGHDN and CDR2 FVKESK. The CDR3 length is 14 residues. The V end was cut by 4 bases, the J end by 10 bases, with 19 bases between. The DNA for the CDR3 is TGTGCCAGCAGCCTCGGGGGAGGAGGGTACCGAGCTTTCTTT. This encodes CASSLGGGGYRAFF. Filled out from reference TRBV14 and TRBJ1-1, the complete variable domain reads EAGVTQFPSHSVIEKGQTVTLRCDPISGHDNLYWYRRVMGKEIKFLLHFVKESKQDESGMPNNRFLAERTGGTYSTLKVQPAELEDSGVYFCASSLGGGGYRAFFGQGTRLTVV.

The chain has TRBV6-5 and TRBJ1-1; D ambiguous. Germline values: CDR1 MNHEY, CDR2 SVGAGI. The CDR3 is 15 amino acids. The ends were cut back, 4 bases at V and 6 bases at J, with 18 bases in the middle. CDR3 region: CASSSPEADGAEAFF. CDR3 in DNA: TGTGCCAGCAGTTCTCCGGAGGCTGACGGGGCTGAAGCTTTCTTT.

Here the CDR3 DNA reads TGTGCCAGCAGTCCCTCACAGGCATATGGCTACACCTTC. Its protein is CASSPSQAYGYTF. The chain uses TRBV6-5 and TRBJ1-2; the D gene is possibly TRBD1 (5 bases). Germline assignment: CDR1 MNHEY and CDR2 SVGAGI. The CDR3 consists of 13 residues. V lost 5 bases to trimming and J lost 5 bases, with 12 bases between them.

The rearrangement uses TRBV6-1 and TRBJ2-1; 8 bases are shared with TRBD2. The length of the CDR3 is 15 residues. The ends lost 3 bases at V and 7 bases at J; junction bases unmatched: 8. CDR1 and CDR2 from the germline V gene are MNHNS and SASEGT. CDR3 loop: CASSDHGGAMNEQFF. The CDR3 DNA is TGTGCCAGCAGTGATCACGGGGGGGCCATGAATGAGCAGTTCTTC.

The V call is TRBV6-5, the J call TRBJ1-1, with unresolved D. Germline V gives CDR1 MNHEY, CDR2 SVGAGI. The length of the CDR3 is 14 residues. V lost 2 bases, J lost 1 base, and 8 bases lay in between. This CDR3 is CASSYAGQNTEAFF. DNA of the CDR3: TGTGCCAGCAGTTACGCAGGCCAGAACACTGAAGCTTTCTTT.